This T cell receptor beta chain came from a study of OX40 agonist ivuxolimab in advanced cancers. As for the study more broadly: The costimulatory receptor OX40 (CD134) was targeted by ivuxolimab, a fully human IgG2 agonistic monoclonal antibody. Peripheral TCRbeta sequencing was intended to test whether TCR sequence diversity was altered and clonal T-cell expansion was caused by ivuxolimab. Prior anti-PD-1, anti-PD-L1 or anti-CTLA-4 therapy was permitted, and about 40% of dose-escalation patients had received checkpoint inhibitors. The paper reports the monotherapy dose-escalation portion (N of about 50 patients) of the phase I ivuxolimab trial. Among the roughly 52 dose-escalation patients, about 19 had hepatocellular carcinoma, 15 or so melanoma, 9 renal cell carcinoma and 9 head and neck cancer. In the dose-escalation cohort, 70% to 85% of patients were male, and the mean age was approximately 60 years with a range of about 20 to 79. Partial responses were achieved by three dose-escalation patients, of whom one had hepatocellular carcinoma and two had cutaneous melanoma. Intravenous ivuxolimab was administered to patients every 2 weeks at six dose levels: 0.01, 0.1, 0.3, 1.5, 3 and 10 mg/kg. The paper as a whole reports these results and caveats: The antigen specificity of the clonally expanded peripheral T cells was not determined. Clonal expansion of both CD4+ and CD8+ blood T cells was observed from baseline to week 6 at doses 0.1 to 3.0 mg/kg. After ivuxolimab, CD8+ T cells had more expanded clones than CD4+ T cells on average. In the 0.1-3.0 mg/kg groups, partial responders were among the patients with the lowest normalized peripheral clonal expansion, particularly in CD8+ T cells. Low levels of normalized T-cell clonal expansion were also shown by some nonresponding patients.

From the cysteine through the phenylalanine, the CDR3 covers 13 amino acids. Solely the CDR3 DNA is kept, with 39 bases framed from the first base. Clipping removes 9 bases from V and 2 bases from J, with 6 as the unmatched junction base count. The germline V gene encodes CDR1 SNHLY and CDR2 FYNNEI. The trial excluded patients who had a history of autoimmune disease or who were on systemic immunosuppression. In every dose cohort, peripheral blood was drawn for TCR sequencing at baseline, cycle 4 day 1, and cycle 7 day 1. The samples were drawn from a first-in-human, open-label, multicenter phase I dose-escalation trial of ivuxolimab. Adults with locally advanced or metastatic head and neck squamous cell, hepatocellular, melanoma or renal cell carcinoma were enrolled in the trial. CD4+ and CD8+ T cells were sorted separately from peripheral blood before TCR sequencing. As concerns this clone: Its antigen remains undetermined. The record has no base qualities; no much larger clone is one base away.

For sequencing of the TCRbeta CDR3 region, genomic DNA was extracted from the sorted cells. The immunoSEQ Assay was used for sequencing of TCRbeta CDR3 regions. TCRdb holds this immuneACCESS table with in-frame rearrangements only. Some clones are missing; in checked studies, unresolved V genes explain under half, and the rest has no known cause. The sample contains tens of thousands of clones, around 89% of them found a single time. The ten largest clones take up over 11% of the sample. This sample comprised CD4+ or CD8+ T cells sorted from blood, obtained in a trial of the OX40 agonist ivuxolimab. The sequence came from an adult with an advanced solid tumor such as melanoma, head and neck, liver or kidney cancer. Here the chain combines TRBV2 and TRBJ1-2; 7 junctional bases match TRBD1. This receptor carries the CDR3 CARGQPENYGYTF. The DNA sequence is as follows: TGTGCCAGGGGACAGCCCGAAAACTATGGCTACACCTTC.